Below, 15 T cell receptor beta chains from the same sample are listed, as sequenced in a study of beta chain features in type 1 diabetes. Study observations and caveats: Moderate yet significant TCRB CDR3 shortening was seen in Type 1 diabetes patients in all four CD4+ subsets.

Expressed TCRB transcripts were sequenced because the entire RNA isolate underwent reverse transcription. TCRdb's table, derived via immunoSEQ multiplex PCR, lists solely in-frame clones and lacks some. The sample includes fewer than 300,000 clones, about a fifth seen only once; the top ten take more than 0.025%. No antigen is known for these receptors. Sequenced: naive CD4+ T cells from blood. All receptors come from a woman aged 40 to 49 with type 1 diabetes.

This clone appeared a few times. This chain uses TRBV2 with TRBJ1-5; maybe TRBD1 (5 bases). This CDR3 has 14 residues. CDR1 SNHLY and CDR2 FYNNEI come from the germline V gene. V was clipped by 7 bases and J by 3 bases, with 13 bases between them. Here the CDR3 reads CASNFDSYNQPQHF. DNA for the CDR3: TGTGCCAGCAACTTCGACAGTTACAATCAGCCCCAGCATTTT.

The DNA for the CDR3 is TGCGCCAGCAGTCAAAGACTGCACGACAGTAACTATGGCTACACCTTC. This encodes CASSQRLHDSNYGYTF. The chain combines TRBV23-1 with TRBJ1-2, with D possibly being TRBD1 (5 bases). TRBV23-1 is an ORF; its function is uncertain. The CDR3 sequence is 16 residues long. With 2 bases removed from V and 1 base from J, the gap between germline ends came to 14 bases.

V is TRBV28 and J is TRBJ2-7, with 7 bases identical to TRBD1. Germline CDR1 MDHEN, CDR2 SYDVKM. V shed 5 bases and J 6 bases; nucleotides not matched to a gene: 10. This CDR3 has 14 residues. CDR3 loop: CASSPYRGRVEQYF. CDR3 DNA sequence: TGTGCCAGCAGTCCCTACAGGGGACGAGTCGAGCAGTACTTC.

This clone was seen more than once but under ten times. The rearrangement joins TRBV2 to TRBJ1-2; D ambiguous. There are 12 residues in the CDR3. Trimming took 8 bases from V and 8 from J, leaving 15 bases between them. The germline CDR1 and CDR2 sequences are SNHLY and FYNNEI. CDR3 DNA sequence: TGTGCCAGCCTCAGGATCGGCGAGGGCTACACCTTC. Its protein product is CASLRIGEGYTF.

This clone was recorded a few times. In nucleotides, the CDR3 is TGCGCCAGCAGCCCCGGAGTGCCCAAGACCTCCTACAATGAGCAGTTCTTC. Encoded protein: CASSPGVPKTSYNEQFF. V is TRBV5-1 and J is TRBJ2-1, with no clear D. The length of the CDR3 is 17 residues. Germline assignment: CDR1 SGHRS and CDR2 YFSETQ. Trimming shortened V by 4 bases and J by 0 bases, and 17 bases separated the two germline ends.

This clone occurred a few times. The chain couples TRBV5-4 to TRBJ2-1; 8 bases map to TRBD1. Unmatched junction bases numbered 17, after V lost 2 bases and J lost 10 bases. The CDR3 is 17 residues long. The germline gives CDR1 SGHNT, CDR2 YYREEE (reference sequence). The CDR3 here is CASSFSPLGQGEGEQFF. The DNA of the CDR3 is TGTGCCAGCAGCTTTTCGCCGCTCGGACAGGGTGAGGGAGAGCAGTTCTTC. The whole variable domain, remainder taken from reference TRBV5-4 and TRBJ2-1, is ETGVTQSPTHLIKTRGQQVTLRCSSQSGHNTVSWYQQALGQGPQFIFQYYREEENGRGNFPPRFSGLQFPNYSSELNVNALELDDSALYLCASSFSPLGQGEGEQFFGPGTRLTVL.

This clone came up a few times. The gene calls are TRBV30 and TRBJ2-7; TRBD2 is a possible D gene (5 bases). Germline V gene sequence: CDR1 GTSNPN, CDR2 SVGIG (reference sequence). This CDR3 comprises 16 residues. The V and J ends lost 3 bases and 2 bases respectively, with 20 bases between them. The DNA for the CDR3 is TGTGCCTGGAGGGGAGTTTTTGGACGGGGAACCTACGAGCAGTACTTC. As protein: CAWRGVFGRGTYEQYF.

This clone has just a few counts. The chain links TRBV29-1 to TRBJ1-1, with 9 positions matching TRBD1. The V and J ends lost 6 bases and 10 bases, in that order; junction bases with no gene match: 9. The CDR3 extends over 12 amino acids. Per germline, CDR1 SQVTM and CDR2 ANQGSEA. The CDR3 DNA sequence: TGCAGCGTGGACAGGGGACCCGTCGGAGCTTTCTTT. It yields the protein CSVDRGPVGAFF.

This clone was seen a few times. This CDR3 is also generated by other DNA sequences in the sample. The chain couples TRBV15 to TRBJ1-2; D is unclear. This CDR3 contains 13 residues. Trimming pared 0 bases from V and 2 bases from J, leaving 4 bases between. Germline lookup yields CDR1 LNHNV and CDR2 YYDKDF (reference sequence). CDR3 in DNA: TGTGCCACCAGCAGAGACAGGAACTATGGCTACACCTTC. Encoded protein: CATSRDRNYGYTF.

This clone was detected only a few times. J is TRBJ2-5 and V is TRBV25-1; D unclear. V lost 2 bases and J 5 bases, leaving 9 bases between the germline ends. Germline CDR1 and CDR2: MGHDK and SYGVNS. This CDR3 has 13 amino acids. The CDR3 nucleotides read TGTGCCAGCAGTGAAGGAGCTAGGGAGACCCAGTACTTC. Translated: CASSEGARETQYF.

This clone was detected a few times. DNA for the CDR3: TGTGCCAGCAGTCCGCCGGGACAGGGGCGCCGGACCGGGGAGCTGTTTTTT. As protein: CASSPPGQGRRTGELFF. V usage is TRBV5-4 and J usage is TRBJ2-2; TRBD1 aligns across 10 bases. V lost 5 bases and J lost 5; bases outside the gene matches: 12. CDR3 length: 17 amino acids. Germline V gives CDR1 SGHNT, CDR2 YYREEE (reference sequence).

The sample holds one count of this clone. The chain combines TRBV4-2 with TRBJ1-1; D unresolved. Per the germline V gene, CDR1 is LGHNA and CDR2 is YNFKEQ. CDR3 length: 15 residues. The V end lost 0 bases, the J end lost 0 bases, and 8 bases lay between the germline ends. The CDR3 DNA sequence: TGTGCCAGCAGCCAAGATAGGAGAGTGAACACTGAAGCTTTCTTT. This encodes CASSQDRRVNTEAFF.

This clone has just a few counts. The V gene is TRBV29-1, the J gene TRBJ1-1, with D maybe TRBD1 (6 bases). Germline V gene data show CDR1 as SQVTM and CDR2 as ANQGSEA. V lost 5 bases and J lost 4, with 8 bases in between. The CDR3 is made up of 11 amino acids. CDR3 nucleotide sequence: TGCAGCGTTACGGACAGCACTGAAGCTTTCTTT. Amino acids: CSVTDSTEAFF.

This clone was seen more than once but under ten times. The rearrangement joins TRBV19 to TRBJ1-4; 10 nucleotides agree with TRBD1. Germline-derived CDR1 and CDR2 are LNHDA and SQIVND (reference sequence). This CDR3 comprises 15 residues. Trimming took 7 bases from V and 6 from J; bases not matched to a gene: 8. The CDR3 DNA sequence: TGTGCCAGTACCCCGGACAGGGGGAAGTATGAAAAACTGTTTTTT. Amino acid sequence: CASTPDRGKYEKLFF.

The chain uses TRBV5-1 and TRBJ2-5; possibly TRBD2 for D (5 bases). The V end lost 1 base, the J end lost 4 bases, and 11 bases lay between the germline ends. CDR3 length: 14 amino acids. Germline V gene lookup returns CDR1 SGHRS and CDR2 YFSETQ. CDR3 sequence (DNA): TGCGCCAGCAGCTTGACGGGGAGAGCAGAGACCCAGTACTTC. It yields the protein CASSLTGRAETQYF.